Shown below are 3 T cell receptor beta chains from a single sample sequenced in a study of metastatic and nonmetastatic thyroid tumors. Thyroid surgery took place with no prior treatment in any patient. TCRdb re-clonotyped the PCR reads through MiXCR. The repertoire holds 15,000 to 20,000 clones, with about 32% as singletons. Source material: tumor tissue. These receptor sequences come from a male donor with papillary thyroid cancer or a benign thyroid nodule (not recorded which). Some clones in this sample may be carry-over from other donors' samples.

There are a few counts of this clone. The chain uses TRBV27 and TRBJ2-3; D not resolved. V lost 0 bases and J 6 bases, leaving 7 bases between the germline ends. Germline CDR1 is MNHEY and CDR2 is SMNVEV (reference sequence). The CDR3 totals 13 residues. CDR3 sequence: CASSLSRFDTQYF. The CDR3 DNA follows: TGTGCCAGCAGTTTATCGCGGTTCGATACGCAGTATTTT.

The chain combines TRBV7-2 with TRBJ2-7; 7 bases are a match to TRBD2. The V and J ends lost 11 bases and 0 bases, in that order; junction bases with no gene match: 7. The germline gives CDR1 SGHTA, CDR2 FQGNSA. CDR3 length equals 13 residues. CDR3 DNA sequence: TGTGCCTGGAGCGGGATCAGCTCCTACGAGCAGTACTTC. It is translated as CAWSGISSYEQYF.

The sample holds many counts of this clone. The chain recombines TRBV6-1 with TRBJ1-2; 9 bases line up with TRBD1. The CDR3 runs 15 residues. V dropped 3 bases and J dropped 9; count of bases not matched to a gene: 11. The germline V gene encodes CDR1 MNHNS and CDR2 SASEGT. The CDR3 DNA reads as TGTGCCAGCAGTGATAGGGACAGGGCTATTGTAAGCTACACCTTC. Its translation: CASSDRDRAIVSYTF.